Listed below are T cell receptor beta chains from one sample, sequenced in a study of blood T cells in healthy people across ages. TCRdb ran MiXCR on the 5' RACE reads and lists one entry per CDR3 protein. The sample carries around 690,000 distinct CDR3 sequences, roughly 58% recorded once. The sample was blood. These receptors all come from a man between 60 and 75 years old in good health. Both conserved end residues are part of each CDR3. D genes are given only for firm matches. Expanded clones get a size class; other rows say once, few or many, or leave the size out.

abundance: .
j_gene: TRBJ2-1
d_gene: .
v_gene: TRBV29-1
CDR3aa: CSAIQSPYNEQFF
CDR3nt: TGCAGCGCCATACAGAGCCCCTACAATGAGCAGTTCTTC

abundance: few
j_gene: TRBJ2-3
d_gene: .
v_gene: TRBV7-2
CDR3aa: CASSTWGRGGMDTQYF
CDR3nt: TGTGCCAGCAGCACGTGGGGCAGGGGAGGGATGGATACGCAGTATTTT

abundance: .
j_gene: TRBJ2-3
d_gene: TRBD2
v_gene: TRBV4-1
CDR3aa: CASSQDWAGGYTDTQYF
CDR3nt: TGCGCCAGCAGCCAAGATTGGGCGGGGGGGTACACAGATACGCAGTATTTT

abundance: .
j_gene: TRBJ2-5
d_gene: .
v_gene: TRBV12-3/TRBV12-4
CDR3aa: CASSTDSRYQETQYF
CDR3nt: TGTGCCAGCAGTACGGACAGCCGGTACCAAGAGACCCAGTACTTC

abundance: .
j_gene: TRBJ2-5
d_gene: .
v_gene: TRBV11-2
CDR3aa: CASSFAGAGETQYF
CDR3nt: TGTGCCAGCAGCTTTGCGGGGGCTGGGGAGACCCAGTACTTC

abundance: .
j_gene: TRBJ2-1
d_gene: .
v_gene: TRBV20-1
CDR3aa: CSARGGTGDRGQFF
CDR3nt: TGCAGTGCTAGAGGTGGGACTGGAGACCGTGGGCAGTTCTTC

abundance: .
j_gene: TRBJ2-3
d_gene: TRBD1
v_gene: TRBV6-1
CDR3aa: CASSRTQQGKGTDTQYF
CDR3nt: TGTGCCAGCAGCAGAACCCAACAGGGGAAGGGAACAGATACGCAGTATTTT

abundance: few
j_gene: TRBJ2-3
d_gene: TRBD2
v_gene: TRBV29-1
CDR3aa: CSATSGMNTDTQYF
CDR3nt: TGCAGCGCTACTAGCGGCATGAACACAGATACGCAGTATTTT

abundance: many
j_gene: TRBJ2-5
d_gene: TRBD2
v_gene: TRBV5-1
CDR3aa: CASSTRGGQETQYF
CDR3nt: TGCGCCAGCAGCACCCGCGGGGGGCAAGAGACCCAGTACTTC

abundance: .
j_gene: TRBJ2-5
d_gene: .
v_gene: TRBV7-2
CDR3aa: CASSLASGAMETQYF
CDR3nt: TGTGCCAGCAGCTTAGCTTCCGGGGCGATGGAGACCCAGTACTTC

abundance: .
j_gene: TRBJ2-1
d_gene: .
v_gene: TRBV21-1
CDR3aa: CASSKGTGGYNEQFF
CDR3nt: TGTGCCAGCAGCAAAGGGACAGGGGGCTACAATGAGCAGTTCTTC

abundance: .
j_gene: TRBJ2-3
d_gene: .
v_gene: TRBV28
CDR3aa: CASTRLELGTQYF
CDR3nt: TGTGCCAGCACCAGACTGGAGTTGGGTACGCAGTATTTT

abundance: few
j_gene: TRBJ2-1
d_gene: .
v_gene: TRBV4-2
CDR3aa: CASSPTAGVGNEQFF
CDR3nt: TGTGCCAGCAGCCCTACCGCAGGGGTAGGTAATGAGCAGTTCTTC

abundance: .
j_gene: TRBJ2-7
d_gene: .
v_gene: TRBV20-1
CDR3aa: CSASAAVSSYNEQYF
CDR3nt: TGCAGTGCTAGCGCTGCCGTAAGCTCCTACAATGAGCAGTACTTC

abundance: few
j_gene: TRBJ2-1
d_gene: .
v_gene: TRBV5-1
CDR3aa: CASSPDSGPYNEQFF
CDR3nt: TGCGCCAGCAGCCCCGACTCCGGACCCTACAATGAGCAGTTCTTC

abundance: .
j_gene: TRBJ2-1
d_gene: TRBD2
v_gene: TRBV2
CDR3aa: CASKSGASYNEQFF
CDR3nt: TGTGCCAGCAAAAGCGGGGCTTCCTACAATGAGCAGTTCTTC

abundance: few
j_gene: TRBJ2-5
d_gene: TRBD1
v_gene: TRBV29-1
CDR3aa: CSVTGTQGIETQYF
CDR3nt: TGCAGCGTTACGGGGACACAGGGGATCGAGACCCAGTACTTC

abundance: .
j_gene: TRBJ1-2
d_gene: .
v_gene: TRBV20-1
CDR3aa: CSARTGSADGYTF
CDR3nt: TGCAGTGCTAGAACCGGCTCTGCAGATGGCTACACCTTC

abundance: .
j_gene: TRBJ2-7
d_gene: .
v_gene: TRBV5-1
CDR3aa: CASSPSFDGRTYEQYF
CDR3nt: TGCGCCAGCAGCCCCTCTTTCGACGGGAGAACCTACGAGCAGTACTTC

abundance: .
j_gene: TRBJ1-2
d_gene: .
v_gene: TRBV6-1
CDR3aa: CASTDSNYGYTF
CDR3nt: TGTGCCAGCACCGACAGTAACTATGGCTACACCTTC

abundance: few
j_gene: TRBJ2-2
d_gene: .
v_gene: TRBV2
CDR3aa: CASRIGSNTGELFF
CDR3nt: TGTGCCAGCAGGATTGGCTCCAACACCGGGGAGCTGTTTTTT

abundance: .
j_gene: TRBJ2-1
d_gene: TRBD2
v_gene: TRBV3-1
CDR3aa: CASSLGTSGGFGSYNEQFF
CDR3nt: TGTGCCAGCAGCCTCGGGACTAGCGGGGGATTCGGATCCTACAATGAGCAGTTCTTC

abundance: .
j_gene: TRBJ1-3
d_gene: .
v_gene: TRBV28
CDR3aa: CASSPQLGGAGSGNTIYF
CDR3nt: TGTGCCAGCAGTCCACAACTGGGGGGGGCAGGATCTGGAAACACCATATATTTT

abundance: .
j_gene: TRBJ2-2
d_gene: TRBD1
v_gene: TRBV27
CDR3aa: CANSFGDRAAGELFF
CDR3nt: TGTGCCAACAGTTTCGGGGACAGGGCAGCCGGGGAGCTGTTTTTT

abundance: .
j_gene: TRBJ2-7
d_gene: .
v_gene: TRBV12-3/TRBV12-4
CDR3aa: CASTPGAIRGEQYF
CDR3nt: TGTGCCAGCACTCCAGGGGCAATTCGGGGTGAGCAGTACTTC

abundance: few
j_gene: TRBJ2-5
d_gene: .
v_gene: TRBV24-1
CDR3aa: CATSEAGRGQETQYF
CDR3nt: TGTGCCACCAGTGAAGCAGGGAGAGGCCAAGAGACCCAGTACTTC